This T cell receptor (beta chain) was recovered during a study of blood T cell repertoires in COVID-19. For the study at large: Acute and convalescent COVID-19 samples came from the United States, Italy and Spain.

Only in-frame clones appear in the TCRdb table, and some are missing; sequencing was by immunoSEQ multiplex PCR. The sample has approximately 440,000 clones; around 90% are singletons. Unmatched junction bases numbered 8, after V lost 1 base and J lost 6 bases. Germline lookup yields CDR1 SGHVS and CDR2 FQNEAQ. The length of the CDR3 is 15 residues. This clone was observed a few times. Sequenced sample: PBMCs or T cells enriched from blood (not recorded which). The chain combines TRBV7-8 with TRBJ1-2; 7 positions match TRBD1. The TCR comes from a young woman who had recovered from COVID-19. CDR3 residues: CASSLGDRGLDGYTF. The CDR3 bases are TGTGCCAGCAGCTTAGGGGACAGAGGGCTTGATGGCTACACCTTC.